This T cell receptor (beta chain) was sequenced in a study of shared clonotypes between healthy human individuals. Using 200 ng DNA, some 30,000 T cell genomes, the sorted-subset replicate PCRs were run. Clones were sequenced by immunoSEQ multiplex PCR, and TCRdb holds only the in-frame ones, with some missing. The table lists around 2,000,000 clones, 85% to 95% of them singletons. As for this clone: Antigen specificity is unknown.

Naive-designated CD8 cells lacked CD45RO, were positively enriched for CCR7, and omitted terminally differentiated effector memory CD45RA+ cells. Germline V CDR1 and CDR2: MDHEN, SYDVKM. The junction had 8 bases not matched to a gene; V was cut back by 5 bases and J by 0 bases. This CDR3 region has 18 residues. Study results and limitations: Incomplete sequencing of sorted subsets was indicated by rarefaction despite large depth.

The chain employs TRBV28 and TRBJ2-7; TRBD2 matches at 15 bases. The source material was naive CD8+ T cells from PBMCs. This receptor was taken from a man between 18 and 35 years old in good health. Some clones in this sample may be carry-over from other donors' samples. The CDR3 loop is CASSPSGLAGGISYEQYF. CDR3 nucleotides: TGTGCCAGCAGTCCGTCGGGACTAGCGGGAGGAATCTCCTACGAGCAGTACTTC.